This TCR beta chain was profiled in a study of T cell repertoires in cytomegalovirus infection. The CDR3 contains 14 residues. V shed 1 base and J shed 9 bases, with 13 bases lying between them. Germline loops: CDR1 SEHNR, CDR2 FQNEAQ (reference sequence). Study-wide results and limits: It was HLA-C-restricted CMV-specific TCR beta clonotypes that dominated the response ex vivo.

TCRdb fed the reads into MiXCR, producing one record per CDR3 protein. Of around 900,000 distinct CDR3 sequences listed, about 33% were seen once; the top ten hold roughly 12%. Only a few counts were recorded for this clonotype. Its specificity is unknown. The specimen comprised cultured CD8+ T cells from PBMCs, sampled from culture after CMV antigen stimulation. The chain couples TRBV7-9 to TRBJ2-1, with D uncertain. The TCR originated in a human donor in good health (CMV status not recorded). Some clones in this sample may be carry-over from other donors' samples. The CDR3 region has the DNA TGTGCCAGCAGCTTAGTTCAAGGGCGGTTTGAGCAGTTCTTC. It is translated as CASSLVQGRFEQFF. Full variable domain (remainder filled in from reference TRBV7-9 and TRBJ2-1): DTGVSQNPRHKITKRGQNVTFRCDPISEHNRLYWYRQTLGQGPEFLTYFQNEAQLEKSRLLSDRFSAERPKGSFSTLEIQRTEQGDSAMYLCASSLVQGRFEQFFGPGTRLTVL.